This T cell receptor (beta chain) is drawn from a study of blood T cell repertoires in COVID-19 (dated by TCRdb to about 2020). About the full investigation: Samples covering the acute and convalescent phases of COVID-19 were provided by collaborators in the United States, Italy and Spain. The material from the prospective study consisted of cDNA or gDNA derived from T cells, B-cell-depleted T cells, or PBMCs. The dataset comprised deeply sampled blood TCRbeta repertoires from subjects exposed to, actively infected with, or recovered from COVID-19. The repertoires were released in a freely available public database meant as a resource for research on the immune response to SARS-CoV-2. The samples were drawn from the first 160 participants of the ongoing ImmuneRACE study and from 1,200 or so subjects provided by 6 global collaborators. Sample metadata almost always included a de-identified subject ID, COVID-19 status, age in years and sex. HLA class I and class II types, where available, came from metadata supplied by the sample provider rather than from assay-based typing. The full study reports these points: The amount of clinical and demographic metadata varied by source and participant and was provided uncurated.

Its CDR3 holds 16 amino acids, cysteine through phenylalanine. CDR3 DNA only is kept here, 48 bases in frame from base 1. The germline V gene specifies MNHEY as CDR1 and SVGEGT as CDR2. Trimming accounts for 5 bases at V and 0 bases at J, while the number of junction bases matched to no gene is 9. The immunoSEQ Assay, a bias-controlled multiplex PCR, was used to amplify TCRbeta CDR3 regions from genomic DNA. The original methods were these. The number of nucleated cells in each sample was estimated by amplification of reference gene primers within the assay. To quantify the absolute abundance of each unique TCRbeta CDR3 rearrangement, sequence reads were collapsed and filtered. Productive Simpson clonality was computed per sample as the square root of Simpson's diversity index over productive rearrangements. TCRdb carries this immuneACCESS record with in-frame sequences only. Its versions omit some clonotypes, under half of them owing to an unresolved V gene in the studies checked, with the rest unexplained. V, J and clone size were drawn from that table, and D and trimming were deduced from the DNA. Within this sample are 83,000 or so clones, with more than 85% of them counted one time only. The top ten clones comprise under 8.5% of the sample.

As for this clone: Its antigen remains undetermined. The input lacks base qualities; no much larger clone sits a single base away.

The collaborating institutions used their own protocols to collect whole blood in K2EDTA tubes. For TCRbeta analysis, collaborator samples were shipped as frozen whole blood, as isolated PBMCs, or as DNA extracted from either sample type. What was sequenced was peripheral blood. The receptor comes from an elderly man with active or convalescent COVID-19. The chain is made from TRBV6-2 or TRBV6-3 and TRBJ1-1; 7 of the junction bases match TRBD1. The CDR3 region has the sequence CASSISRQGLNTEAFF. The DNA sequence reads TGTGCCAGCAGTATCTCCCGACAGGGATTGAACACTGAAGCTTTCTTT.